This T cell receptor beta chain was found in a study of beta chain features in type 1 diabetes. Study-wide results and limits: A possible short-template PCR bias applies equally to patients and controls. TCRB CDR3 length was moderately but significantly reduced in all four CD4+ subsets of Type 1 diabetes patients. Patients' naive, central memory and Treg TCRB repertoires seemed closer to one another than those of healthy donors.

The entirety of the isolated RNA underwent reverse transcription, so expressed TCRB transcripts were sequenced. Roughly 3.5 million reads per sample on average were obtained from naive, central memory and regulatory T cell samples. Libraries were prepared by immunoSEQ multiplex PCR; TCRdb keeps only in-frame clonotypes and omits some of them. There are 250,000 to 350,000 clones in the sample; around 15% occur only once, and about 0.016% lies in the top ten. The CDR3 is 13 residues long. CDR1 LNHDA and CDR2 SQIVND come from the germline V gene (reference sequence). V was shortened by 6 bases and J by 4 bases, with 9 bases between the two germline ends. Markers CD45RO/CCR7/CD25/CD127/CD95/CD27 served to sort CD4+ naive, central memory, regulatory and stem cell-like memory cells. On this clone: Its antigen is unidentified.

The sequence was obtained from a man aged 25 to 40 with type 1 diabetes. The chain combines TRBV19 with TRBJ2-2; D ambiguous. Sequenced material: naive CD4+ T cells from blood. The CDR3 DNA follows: TGTGCCAGTAGCGCACTTGGCACCGGGGAGCTGTTTTTT. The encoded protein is CASSALGTGELFF.